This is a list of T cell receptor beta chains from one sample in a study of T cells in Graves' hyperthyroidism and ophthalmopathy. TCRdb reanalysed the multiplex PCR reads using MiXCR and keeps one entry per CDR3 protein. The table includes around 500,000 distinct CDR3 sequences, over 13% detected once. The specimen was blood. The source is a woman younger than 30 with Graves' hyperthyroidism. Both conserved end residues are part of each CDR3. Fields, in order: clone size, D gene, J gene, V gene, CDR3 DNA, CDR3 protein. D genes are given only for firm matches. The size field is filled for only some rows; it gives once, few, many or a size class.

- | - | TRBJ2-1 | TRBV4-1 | TGCGCCAGCAGCCCTCGACAGTTCCGCAATGAGCAGTTCTTC | CASSPRQFRNEQFF
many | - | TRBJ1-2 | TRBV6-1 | TGTGCCAGCAGATCTCAGGGGAGGACTGGCTACACCTTC | CASRSQGRTGYTF
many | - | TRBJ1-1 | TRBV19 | TGTGCCAGTAGGACTGACAGCAAGGACACTGAAGCTTTCTTT | CASRTDSKDTEAFF
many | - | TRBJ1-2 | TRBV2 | TGTGCCAGCAGTGAAGCGCGAAGGTGGGACACGACAGGCGATGGCTACACCTTC | CASSEARRWDTTGDGYTF
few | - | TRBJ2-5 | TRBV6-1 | TGTGCCAGCAGTGAAGGTCGGGGGGCGAGGGAGACCCAGTACTTC | CASSEGRGARETQYF
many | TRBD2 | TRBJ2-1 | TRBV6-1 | TGTGCCAGCAGCGTTACCGGGCCGGGACTAGCGGGAAAGGAGCAGTTCTTC | CASSVTGPGLAGKEQFF
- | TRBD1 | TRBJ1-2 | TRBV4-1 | TGCGCCAGCAGCCGGACAGGACAGGGGGAACCTAACTATGGCTACACCTTC | CASSRTGQGEPNYGYTF
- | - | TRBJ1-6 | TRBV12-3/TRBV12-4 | TGTGCCAGCAGTTTAGACATGAGGAATTCACCCCTCCACTTT | CASSLDMRNSPLHF
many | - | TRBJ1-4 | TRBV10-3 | TGTGCCATCAGTGAAGTGGGTGAAAAACTGTTTTTT | CAISEVGEKLFF
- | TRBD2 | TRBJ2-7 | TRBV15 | TGTGCCACCAGCAGAGATAGGTCTAGCGGGACAAGGGGCTACGAGCAGTACTTC | CATSRDRSSGTRGYEQYF
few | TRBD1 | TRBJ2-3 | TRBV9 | TGTGCCAGCAGCGTAGGCGCAAGGGGGCAACCGGGGAGCACAGATACGCAGTATTTT | CASSVGARGQPGSTDTQYF
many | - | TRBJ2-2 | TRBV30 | TGTGCCTGGAGTGTAGAAGTCGGGGAGCTGTTTTTT | CAWSVEVGELFF
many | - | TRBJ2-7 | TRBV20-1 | TGCAGTGCTTCCCTTCGGAGGAACGGGGAGCAGTACTTC | CSASLRRNGEQYF
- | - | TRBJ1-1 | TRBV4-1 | TGCGCCAGCAGCCCCCTCGGACGGTGGCCTGAAGCTTTCTTT | CASSPLGRWPEAFF
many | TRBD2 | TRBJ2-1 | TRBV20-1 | TGCAGTGCTAGAGTTGAAGCGGGAGGGCCCTCGATTGAGCAGTTCTTC | CSARVEAGGPSIEQFF
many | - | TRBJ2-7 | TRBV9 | TGTGCCAGCAGCCCCCAGGGACTTTTGGTCGACGAGCAGTACTTC | CASSPQGLLVDEQYF
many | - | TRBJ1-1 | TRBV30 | TGTGCCTCCACCCGGACGAACACTGAAGCTTTCTTT | CASTRTNTEAFF
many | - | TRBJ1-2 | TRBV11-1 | TGTGCCAGCAGCTTAGAAGGGAACGGCTATGGCTACACCTTC | CASSLEGNGYGYTF
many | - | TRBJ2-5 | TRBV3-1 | TGTGCCAGCAGTCAGCAAGAGACCCAGTACTTC | CASSQQETQYF
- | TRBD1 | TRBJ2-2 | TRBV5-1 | TGCGCCAGCAGCTTGTATCTTTTGACAGGGATACCCGGGGAGCTGTTTTTT | CASSLYLLTGIPGELFF
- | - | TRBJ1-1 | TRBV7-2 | TGTGCCAGCAGCTTAGTGTCAGTCACTGAAGCTTTCTTT | CASSLVSVTEAFF
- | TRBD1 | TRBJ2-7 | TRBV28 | TGTGCCAGCAGTAGAACGGGACAGGGGCTTATCGAGCAGTACTTC | CASSRTGQGLIEQYF
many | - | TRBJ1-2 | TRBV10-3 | TGTGCCATCAGTGAAGATCATGCGATTTATGGCTACACCTTC | CAISEDHAIYGYTF
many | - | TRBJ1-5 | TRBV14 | TGTGCCAGCAGCAGAGACCCTAATCAGCCCCAGCATTTT | CASSRDPNQPQHF
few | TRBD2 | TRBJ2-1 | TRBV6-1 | TGTGCCAGCAGTCCCGTCGGTAGCGGGAGCTCCTACAATGAGCAGTTCTTC | CASSPVGSGSSYNEQFF